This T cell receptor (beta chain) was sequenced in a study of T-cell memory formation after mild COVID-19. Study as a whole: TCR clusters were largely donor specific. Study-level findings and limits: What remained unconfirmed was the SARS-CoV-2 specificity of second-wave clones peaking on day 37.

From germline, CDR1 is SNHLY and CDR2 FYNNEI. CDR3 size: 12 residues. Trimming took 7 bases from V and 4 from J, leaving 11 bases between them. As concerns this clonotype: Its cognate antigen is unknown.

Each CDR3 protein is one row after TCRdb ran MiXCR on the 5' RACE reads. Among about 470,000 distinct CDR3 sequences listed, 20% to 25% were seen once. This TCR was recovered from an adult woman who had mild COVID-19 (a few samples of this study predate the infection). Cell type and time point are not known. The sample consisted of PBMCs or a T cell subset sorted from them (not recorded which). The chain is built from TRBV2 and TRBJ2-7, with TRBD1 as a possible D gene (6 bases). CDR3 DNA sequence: TGTGCCAGCACTAAACAGGGTTACGAGCAGTACTTC. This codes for CASTKQGYEQYF.